Listed below are T cell receptor beta chains from one sample, sequenced in a study of shared clonotypes between healthy human individuals. The method was immunoSEQ multiplex PCR; TCRdb's version includes in-frame clones alone and lacks a portion of them. Of around 990,000 clones detected, 77% appear once; the ten largest clones hold roughly 0.83%. Sequenced: memory CD4+ T cells from PBMCs. These TCRs come from a man aged 18 to 30 in good health. Some clones in this sample may be carry-over from other donors' samples. Each CDR3 is given with its conserved first and last residue. The D gene is left open where the match is weak. Where a row states a size, it is once, few, many or the class of an expanded clone; other rows omit it.

V: TRBV6-1; D: NA; J: TRBJ2-2; size: NA; DNA: TGTGCCAGCACCGACAAATCAGGAGGGACCGGGGAGCTGTTTTTT; CDR3: CASTDKSGGTGELFF
V: TRBV5-1; D: TRBD2; J: TRBJ2-2; size: NA; DNA: TGCGCCAGCAGCCCTCTAGCGGGAGTCATTTTTCCCGGGGAGCTGTTTTTT; CDR3: CASSPLAGVIFPGELFF
V: TRBV1; D: NA; J: TRBJ2-4; size: NA; DNA: TGCACCAGCAGCCAAGATCAGGATGGTGGAGCCAAAAACATTCAGTACTTC; CDR3: CTSSQDQDGGAKNIQYF
V: TRBV18; D: NA; J: TRBJ2-7; size: NA; DNA: TGTGCCAGCTCTTCCTCCTACGAGCAGTACTTC; CDR3: CASSSSYEQYF
V: TRBV5-1; D: TRBD2; J: TRBJ2-3; size: NA; DNA: TGCGCCAGCAGCCCGCCTGGTAGCGGGGGCGGTACGCAGTATTTT; CDR3: CASSPPGSGGGTQYF
V: TRBV28; D: NA; J: TRBJ1-1; size: NA; DNA: TGTGCCAGCAGTTTAGCCACCGGTGAAGCTTTCTTT; CDR3: CASSLATGEAFF
V: TRBV11-2; D: TRBD2; J: TRBJ2-5; size: NA; DNA: TGTGCCAGCAGCGGGGAATTCGGGAGGGGCCAAGAGACCCAGTACTTC; CDR3: CASSGEFGRGQETQYF
V: TRBV29-1; D: NA; J: TRBJ1-3; size: NA; DNA: TGCAGCGTTGAAGGGTCAGGGTCTGGAAACACCATATATTTT; CDR3: CSVEGSGSGNTIYF
V: TRBV5-1; D: NA; J: TRBJ2-2; size: NA; DNA: TGCGCCAGCAGCTTGATGGCGTGGACACCCACCGGGGAGCTGTTTTTT; CDR3: CASSLMAWTPTGELFF
V: TRBV2; D: NA; J: TRBJ2-5; size: NA; DNA: TGTGCCAGCAGTGGTAGCGGCCAAGAGACCCAGTACTTC; CDR3: CASSGSGQETQYF
V: TRBV18; D: NA; J: TRBJ1-3; size: NA; DNA: TGTGCCAGCTCACCATCAGACTCTGGAAACACCATATATTTT; CDR3: CASSPSDSGNTIYF
V: TRBV18; D: TRBD1; J: TRBJ2-2; size: NA; DNA: TGTGCCAGCTCCCTTGGACAGGCGAACACCGGGGAGCTGTTTTTT; CDR3: CASSLGQANTGELFF
V: TRBV6-1; D: NA; J: TRBJ1-4; size: NA; DNA: TGTGCCAGCAGTGGGGTAGCCGGGGTTAATGAAAAACTGTTTTTT; CDR3: CASSGVAGVNEKLFF
V: TRBV9; D: TRBD2; J: TRBJ2-7; size: NA; DNA: TGTGCCAGCAGTGCGGGAGAAGGTTACGAGCAGTACTTC; CDR3: CASSAGEGYEQYF
V: TRBV4-3; D: NA; J: TRBJ1-1; size: few; DNA: TGCGCCAGCAGCCATAGGACCGCCGAGGACACTGAAGCTTTCTTT; CDR3: CASSHRTAEDTEAFF
V: TRBV2; D: TRBD2; J: TRBJ2-3; size: NA; DNA: TGTGCCAGCAGTAGTAGCGGGAGGGGCACAGATACGCAGTATTTT; CDR3: CASSSSGRGTDTQYF
V: TRBV2; D: TRBD2; J: TRBJ2-7; size: once; DNA: TGTGCCAGCAGGCCCCAACTAGCGTTCGGTTACGAGCAGTACTTC; CDR3: CASRPQLAFGYEQYF
V: TRBV9; D: TRBD1; J: TRBJ2-5; size: NA; DNA: TGTGCCAGCAGCGTAGGGACAGGGAATTTCGAGACCCAGTACTTC; CDR3: CASSVGTGNFETQYF
V: TRBV28; D: TRBD2; J: TRBJ2-7; size: NA; DNA: TGTGCCACCTGGGCTTGGACTAGCGGATACGAGCAGTACTTC; CDR3: CATWAWTSGYEQYF
V: TRBV30; D: TRBD2; J: TRBJ2-3; size: once; DNA: TGTGGATGCAGACTAGCGGGAGGGATCACAGATACGCAGTATTTT; CDR3: CGCRLAGGITDTQYF
V: TRBV5-1; D: NA; J: TRBJ2-2; size: NA; DNA: TGCGCCAGCAGCTACACCGGGGGAAACACCGGGGAGCTGTTTTTT; CDR3: CASSYTGGNTGELFF
V: TRBV11-1; D: NA; J: TRBJ1-2; size: once; DNA: TGTGCCAGCAGCTTGGACGGGGCGAACTATGGCTACACCTTC; CDR3: CASSLDGANYGYTF
V: TRBV10-3; D: NA; J: TRBJ2-1; size: NA; DNA: TGTGCCATCAGTGTCCGGACAATCTACAATGAGCAGTTCTTC; CDR3: CAISVRTIYNEQFF
V: TRBV5-1; D: TRBD1; J: TRBJ2-2; size: NA; DNA: TGCGCCAGCAGCCCACCAGGACAGGGTGGCACCGGGGAGCTGTTTTTT; CDR3: CASSPPGQGGTGELFF
V: TRBV28; D: NA; J: TRBJ1-4; size: NA; DNA: TGTGCCAGCAGTTTACCGGGAGCTAATGAAAAACTGTTTTTT; CDR3: CASSLPGANEKLFF
V: TRBV7-2; D: TRBD2; J: TRBJ2-5; size: NA; DNA: TGTGCCAGCAGCTTAGTCCCTAGCGGGTCTGGTGAGGAGACCCAGTACTTC; CDR3: CASSLVPSGSGEETQYF
V: TRBV9; D: TRBD2; J: TRBJ2-2; size: NA; DNA: TGTGCCAGCAGCGTAGAACTAGCGGGAGGGCCAGGACTCGCCGGGGAGCTGTTTTTT; CDR3: CASSVELAGGPGLAGELFF
V: TRBV11-1; D: TRBD2; J: TRBJ2-7; size: NA; DNA: TGTGCCAGCAGCTGGACTAGCGGCCCAACCTACGAGCAGTACTTC; CDR3: CASSWTSGPTYEQYF
V: TRBV7-6; D: NA; J: TRBJ2-5; size: many; DNA: TGTGCCAGCTATCGTCATCAAGAGACCCAGTACTTC; CDR3: CASYRHQETQYF
V: TRBV7-2; D: NA; J: TRBJ1-2; size: NA; DNA: TGTGCCAGCAGCCGCGCTGGGGGTGAGGGCTACACCTTC; CDR3: CASSRAGGEGYTF
V: TRBV5-4; D: TRBD1; J: TRBJ2-6; size: NA; DNA: TGTGCCAGCAGCTTGGGGGACAGCTCTGGGGCCAACGTCCTGACTTTC; CDR3: CASSLGDSSGANVLTF
V: TRBV18; D: TRBD1; J: TRBJ1-4; size: NA; DNA: TGTGCCAGCTCGGGAGGACAGGGGTTACTGTTTTTT; CDR3: CASSGGQGLLFF
V: TRBV28; D: NA; J: TRBJ1-5; size: NA; DNA: TGTGCCAGCAGGGTCCCTTTTGGCAGCAATCAGCCCCAGCATTTT; CDR3: CASRVPFGSNQPQHF
V: TRBV20-1; D: NA; J: TRBJ1-4; size: NA; DNA: TGCAGTGCCACTGGTGGGTGGAAACTGTTTTTT; CDR3: CSATGGWKLFF
V: TRBV27; D: TRBD1; J: TRBJ1-2; size: NA; DNA: TGTGCCAGCGGCCTACAGGGGACTGGCTACACCTTC; CDR3: CASGLQGTGYTF
V: TRBV18; D: TRBD2; J: TRBJ2-3; size: NA; DNA: TGTGCCAGCTCACGAAGGAGTCCCAGCGGGATCTCAGATACGCAGTATTTT; CDR3: CASSRRSPSGISDTQYF
V: TRBV30; D: NA; J: TRBJ2-2; size: NA; DNA: TGTGCCTGGAGTAATTTAGTGGGAGCCGGGGAGCTGTTTTTT; CDR3: CAWSNLVGAGELFF
V: TRBV7-3; D: NA; J: TRBJ2-3; size: NA; DNA: TGTGCCAGCAGCTCGCAGGGGACAGATACGCAGTATTTT; CDR3: CASSSQGTDTQYF
V: TRBV5-1; D: TRBD1; J: TRBJ2-7; size: NA; DNA: TGCGCCAGCAGCTTGGGACAGGGCAGCGGCGAGCAGTACTTC; CDR3: CASSLGQGSGEQYF
V: TRBV7-8; D: TRBD1; J: TRBJ2-7; size: NA; DNA: TGTGCCAGCAGCTTACAAGCGGGACAGGGGGCCGAGCAGTACTTC; CDR3: CASSLQAGQGAEQYF
V: TRBV5-4; D: TRBD2; J: TRBJ2-1; size: NA; DNA: TGTGCCAGCAGCTCTTTAGCGGGGAGGTACAATGAGCAGTTCTTC; CDR3: CASSSLAGRYNEQFF
V: TRBV2; D: NA; J: TRBJ2-4; size: once; DNA: TGTGCCAGCAGTGGGGCCGGAGACATTCAGTACTTC; CDR3: CASSGAGDIQYF
V: TRBV18; D: TRBD2; J: TRBJ2-3; size: NA; DNA: TGTGCCAGCTCACCACTCGGGAGGGCCCCGGGAGATACGCAGTATTTT; CDR3: CASSPLGRAPGDTQYF
V: TRBV29-1; D: TRBD1; J: TRBJ2-3; size: NA; DNA: TGCAGCGGGGGACAGGGGGCAGATACGCAGTATTTT; CDR3: CSGGQGADTQYF
V: TRBV7-9; D: TRBD1; J: TRBJ1-4; size: few; DNA: TGTGCCAGCAGCTTCTCTGGGTCAGGGGGTGGAGAAAAACTGTTTTTT; CDR3: CASSFSGSGGGEKLFF
V: TRBV4-2; D: NA; J: TRBJ2-1; size: NA; DNA: TGTGCCAGCAGCCTAGGACCAGTCTCCTACAATGAGCAGTTCTTC; CDR3: CASSLGPVSYNEQFF
V: TRBV7-3; D: TRBD1; J: TRBJ1-1; size: once; DNA: TGTGCCAGCAGCCCTCTGACAGGGGCTGAAGCTTTCTTT; CDR3: CASSPLTGAEAFF
V: TRBV2; D: NA; J: TRBJ1-5; size: few; DNA: TGTGCCAGCAGTGGGGCAGGGCGCAATCAGCCCCAGCATTTT; CDR3: CASSGAGRNQPQHF
V: TRBV5-1; D: NA; J: TRBJ2-6; size: once; DNA: TGCGCCAGCAGCTCAATGTCAAGTAGGTTCGTCCTGACTTTC; CDR3: CASSSMSSRFVLTF
V: TRBV10-3; D: NA; J: TRBJ2-3; size: once; DNA: TGTGCCATCAGTTTGGGACTTGGTACGCAGTATTTT; CDR3: CAISLGLGTQYF
V: TRBV10-3; D: NA; J: TRBJ1-3; size: NA; DNA: TGTGCCATCAGTGACCCCAGGGGCACAGGAAACACCATATATTTT; CDR3: CAISDPRGTGNTIYF